The 24 T cell receptor beta chains in this list originate from one sample, sequenced in a study of cytomegalovirus exposure and HLA in healthy donors. Primers for the PCR totalled 60 Vbeta and 13 Jbeta. Data came from immunoSEQ multiplex PCR; TCRdb stores just in-frame clones and leaves some out. The data contain 170,000 or so clones, 84% of them singletons. The specimen was PBMCs. The source is a boy aged 2 to 10 in good health and CMV-seronegative.

This chain uses TRBV6-1 with TRBJ1-1; a weak D match, TRBD1 (6 bases). Germline CDR1 reads MNHNS; CDR2 reads SASEGT. CDR3 length equals 13 residues. Trimming removed 11 bases from V and 0 bases from J, with 13 bases in between. CDR3 in DNA: TGTGCCCATCAGGGGCAGATGAACACTGAAGCTTTCTTT. Protein sequence: CAHQGQMNTEAFF.

The chain links TRBV9 to TRBJ2-7; no clear D. CDR3 length equals 13 residues. Germline CDR1 SGDLS, CDR2 YYNGEE. Between the trimmed V and J ends, which lost 4 bases and 6 bases, there was a span of 14 bases. The CDR3 reads CASSPPSSGEQYF. The CDR3 DNA sequence: TGTGCCAGCAGCCCTCCAAGTTCGGGCGAGCAGTACTTC.

CDR3 in amino acids: CASSKLQGTKNIQYF. In nucleotides, the CDR3 is TGTGCCAGCAGCAAATTACAGGGAACCAAAAACATTCAGTACTTC. The rearrangement joins TRBV9 to TRBJ2-4; the D gene is possibly TRBD1 (6 bases). Per the germline V gene, CDR1 is SGDLS and CDR2 is YYNGEE. V was cut by 4 bases and J by 2 bases, with 13 bases left in between. This CDR3 has 15 amino acids.

This clone was recorded only once. The chain couples TRBV7-9 to TRBJ2-7, with TRBD2 matching 7 bases. Germline V lookup: CDR1 SEHNR, CDR2 FQNEAQ (reference sequence). V dropped 5 bases and J dropped 1; count of bases not matched to a gene: 14. There are 17 residues in the CDR3. CDR3: CASSPHNGLVASYEQYF. CDR3 DNA sequence: TGTGCCAGCAGCCCACACAACGGACTAGTGGCATCCTACGAGCAGTACTTC.

The chain combines TRBV6-5 with TRBJ2-5, with TRBD1 matching over 7 bases. CDR3 size: 14 residues. J was trimmed by 4 bases and V by 2 bases; bases with no gene match: 4. Germline CDR1 is MNHEY and CDR2 is SVGAGI. In DNA, the CDR3 is TGTGCCAGCAGTTACGAGGCAGGGGGAGAGACCCAGTACTTC. Residues: CASSYEAGGETQYF.

The chain carries TRBV29-1 and TRBJ2-5, with 14 bases matching TRBD2. The assigned J gene may be wrong: the sequence end matches TRBJ2-7 better. Germline values: CDR1 SQVTM, CDR2 ANQGSEA. The length of the CDR3 is 17 residues. In DNA, the CDR3 is TGCAGCGTTGAGGGGACTAGCGGGAGTCATGAAGTCAACGAGCAGTACTTC. Its translation is CSVEGTSGSHEVNEQYF.

This clone was picked up a small number of times. V gene TRBV18 combines with J gene TRBJ1-2; no clear D gene. Trimming cost V 3 bases and J 0 bases, with 17 bases left between them. The CDR3 loop spans 17 amino acids. Germline CDR1 reads KGHSH; CDR2 reads LQKENI. The CDR3 DNA follows: TGTGCCAGCTCACCCCGAGCCTCTGCGGCCACTAACTATGGCTACACCTTC. Its protein is CASSPRASAATNYGYTF.

The rearrangement joins TRBV9 to TRBJ2-1, with D tentatively TRBD1 (5 bases). The CDR3 has 20 residues. V was trimmed by 0 bases and J by 1 base, leaving 23 bases between them. Germline assignment: CDR1 SGDLS and CDR2 YYNGEE. CDR3 region: CASSVAFLLQGRDSYNEQFF. Written as DNA, the CDR3 is TGTGCCAGCAGCGTAGCTTTTCTCCTGCAGGGAAGGGATTCCTACAATGAGCAGTTCTTC.

The chain employs TRBV11-2 and TRBJ1-1; a weak D match, TRBD1 (5 bases). V was clipped by 4 bases and J by 1 base, with 13 bases between them. The CDR3 has 15 amino acids. Germline V gene data show CDR1 as SGHAT and CDR2 as FQNNGV. In DNA form, the CDR3 reads TGTGCCAGCAGCTGGGAGGGGCAGGCGAACACTGAAGCTTTCTTT. Protein sequence: CASSWEGQANTEAFF. The complete variable domain, with remaining parts taken from reference TRBV11-2 and TRBJ1-1, reads EAGVAQSPRYKIIEKRQSVAFWCNPISGHATLYWYQQILGQGPKLLIQFQNNGVVDDSQLPKDRFSAERLKGVDSTLKIQPAKLEDSAVYLCASSWEGQANTEAFFGQGTRLTVV.

The CDR3, as DNA: TGTGCCAGCAGCTTGACCAGCGGGAGTGGGTACGAGCAGTACTTC. It yields the protein CASSLTSGSGYEQYF. The rearrangement uses TRBV5-4 and TRBJ2-7; 8 bases are shared with TRBD2. Germline assignment: CDR1 SGHNT and CDR2 YYREEE (reference sequence). The junction had 7 bases not matched to a gene; V was cut back by 1 base and J by 4 bases. The CDR3 is 15 residues long. Using reference TRBV5-4 and TRBJ2-7 for the parts outside the CDR3, the full variable domain is ETGVTQSPTHLIKTRGQQVTLRCSSQSGHNTVSWYQQALGQGPQFIFQYYREEENGRGNFPPRFSGLQFPNYSSELNVNALELDDSALYLCASSLTSGSGYEQYFGPGTRLTVT.

The rearrangement uses TRBV5-1 and TRBJ2-7; 9 nucleotides agree with TRBD1. The CDR3 is made up of 16 amino acids. J gave up 0 bases and V 4 bases, and 8 bases lay outside the gene matches. CDR1 and CDR2 (germline): SGHRS, YFSETQ. This CDR3 reads CASSPLQGASSYEQYF. For the CDR3, the DNA is TGCGCCAGCAGCCCCTTACAGGGGGCGAGCTCCTACGAGCAGTACTTC.

This chain connects TRBV29-1 to TRBJ2-7, with 8 bases aligning to TRBD1. The V gene end was trimmed by 0 bases and the J gene end by 6 bases; junction bases not matched to a gene: 7. In germline, CDR1 is SQVTM, CDR2 ANQGSEA. CDR3 length equals 14 residues. Here the CDR3 DNA reads TGCAGCGTTGAAGATCAAGAGACAGGGGTCGAGCAGTACTTC. Translating it yields CSVEDQETGVEQYF.

This chain links TRBV6-1 with TRBJ1-1; weak D call: TRBD1 (6 bases). Per germline, CDR1 MNHNS and CDR2 SASEGT. The CDR3 has 17 residues. V gave up 0 bases and J gave up 0 bases, with 14 bases separating them. CDR3 in amino acids: CASSEARGGWMNTEAFF. CDR3 coding DNA: TGTGCCAGCAGTGAAGCGCGGGGGGGCTGGATGAACACTGAAGCTTTCTTT.

V and J are TRBV28 and TRBJ1-1; TRBD1 matches 9 bases. The CDR3 is made up of 17 amino acids. J gave up 0 bases and V 5 bases, and 10 bases lay outside the gene matches. CDR1 is MDHEN, CDR2 SYDVKM, per germline. This CDR3 is CASSLTGGLIMNTEAFF. The CDR3 DNA reads as TGTGCCAGCAGTCTTACAGGGGGCCTTATAATGAACACTGAAGCTTTCTTT.

The gene calls are TRBV7-6 and TRBJ2-7, with 7 nucleotides matching TRBD1. Germline V lookup: CDR1 SGHVS, CDR2 FNYEAQ. The trim removed 5 bases at V and 0 bases at J, leaving 7 bases unmatched. The CDR3 is 15 amino acids. The CDR3 coding sequence is TGTGCCAGCAGCCAGGGACAGACGAGCTCCTACGAGCAGTACTTC. Translating gives CASSQGQTSSYEQYF.

This clone was picked up one time. J is TRBJ1-5 and V is TRBV4-1; D perhaps matches TRBD1 (6 bases). The V gene lost 0 bases and the J gene lost 0 bases, with 18 bases spanning the gap. The CDR3 consists of 19 residues. Germline V gene lookup returns CDR1 MGHRA and CDR2 YSYEKL. The CDR3 loop is CASSQDGRGAKYSNQPQHF. CDR3 DNA: TGCGCCAGCAGCCAAGATGGGCGGGGGGCGAAATATAGCAATCAGCCCCAGCATTTT.

The chain uses TRBV10-3 and TRBJ2-2, with 10 bases lining up with TRBD1. The end of the DNA aligns better with TRBJ1-3, so the J call may be wrong. The CDR3 length is 15 residues. Germline assignment: CDR1 ENHRY and CDR2 SYGVKD. CDR3 coding DNA: TGTGCCATCAGTGGACAGGGGGCCACCGGAAACACCATATATTTT. It specifies CAISGQGATGNTIYF.

The chain recombines TRBV29-1 with TRBJ1-1; 9 nucleotides match TRBD1. From germline, CDR1 is SQVTM and CDR2 ANQGSEA. CDR3 size: 14 residues. Trimming at V came to 7 bases and at J to 0 bases, leaving 6 bases not matched to a gene. DNA for the CDR3: TGCAGCGGGACAGGGGCAGGCATGAACACTGAAGCTTTCTTT. Its translation: CSGTGAGMNTEAFF.

This clone was detected only a few times. CDR3 sequence: CSVEDWGTGTYGYTF. The DNA of the CDR3 is TGCAGCGTTGAAGATTGGGGGACAGGGACCTATGGCTACACCTTC. The V call is TRBV29-1, the J call TRBJ1-2; 9 bases align to TRBD1. Germline lookup yields CDR1 SQVTM and CDR2 ANQGSEA. Trimming removed 0 bases from V and 4 bases from J; junction bases left unmatched: 6. The CDR3 runs to 15 residues.

This chain connects TRBV11-2 to TRBJ2-1, with a weak D call TRBD2 (5 bases). V lost 7 bases, J lost 10 bases, and 8 bases lay in between. Per the germline V gene, CDR1 is SGHAT and CDR2 is FQNNGV. The CDR3 has 10 amino acids. This chain's CDR3 is CASTEGEQFF. The CDR3 DNA reads TGTGCCAGCACTGAGGGCGAGCAGTTCTTC.

V is TRBV15 and J is TRBJ1-1; 9 bases agree with TRBD1. Germline V lookup: CDR1 LNHNV, CDR2 YYDKDF (reference sequence). Losses at the gene ends were 0 bases for V and 1 base for J; bases not matched to a gene: 6. This CDR3 is built from 17 residues. The CDR3 reads CATSRDWPDRGNTEAFF. In nucleotides, the CDR3 is TGTGCCACCAGCAGAGATTGGCCGGACAGGGGGAACACTGAAGCTTTCTTT. Full variable domain (outside the CDR3, taken from reference TRBV15 and TRBJ1-1): DAMVIQNPRYQVTQFGKPVTLSCSQTLNHNVMYWYQQKSSQAPKLLFHYYDKDFNNEADTPDNFQSRRPNTSFCFLDIRSPGLGDTAMYLCATSRDWPDRGNTEAFFGQGTRLTVV.

The chain links TRBV7-9 to TRBJ2-5; D unresolved. There are 15 residues in the CDR3. V shed 7 bases and J shed 4 bases, with 19 bases lying between them. Germline V CDR1 and CDR2: SEHNR, FQNEAQ (reference sequence). CDR3 in DNA: TGTGCCAGCACCTCATCCAGGTTGGTTGGAGAGACCCAGTACTTC. Translating it yields CASTSSRLVGETQYF.

This sequence joins TRBV11-2 and TRBJ2-7; D is unclear. Deletions cut 5 bases from V and 2 bases from J, with 13 bases between. This CDR3 comprises 14 residues. Looked up from germline, CDR1 is SGHAT and CDR2 is FQNNGV. The CDR3 here is CASSTLAATYEQYF. CDR3 nucleotides: TGTGCCAGCAGCACCCTGGCGGCTACCTACGAGCAGTACTTC.

The V and J genes are TRBV27 and TRBJ2-2; TRBD2 matches at 9 bases. Germline V gives CDR1 MNHEY, CDR2 SMNVEV (reference sequence). The CDR3 totals 16 residues. Trimming took 4 bases from V and 3 from J; bases not matched to a gene: 6. The DNA for the CDR3 is TGTGCCAGCAGTTCGTTAGCGGGAGCCGACACCGGGGAGCTGTTTTTT. Encoded protein: CASSSLAGADTGELFF.